This T cell receptor beta chain was sequenced during a study of blood T cell repertoires in COVID-19. Across the study: Sources were T cells, B-cell-depleted T cells, or PBMCs; the material itself was cDNA or gDNA.

Original processing methods: Amplifying reference gene primers gave estimates of nucleated cell counts. Libraries were prepared by immunoSEQ multiplex PCR; TCRdb keeps only in-frame clonotypes and omits some of them. The DNA was the basis for D and trimming; V, J and clone size are from that table. The sample lists 100,000 to 150,000 clones, roughly 80% occurring once. V was cut by 4 bases and J by 6 bases, with 13 bases left in between. Germline CDR1 is ENHRY and CDR2 is SYGVKD. The length of the CDR3 is 13 residues. There are a few counts of this clone. This receptor was identified in a man between 70 and 80 years old with acute or convalescent COVID-19. The chain employs TRBV10-3 and TRBJ2-7, with D possibly TRBD2 on 5 matching bases. Input material: peripheral blood. This CDR3 is CAISVPGMVEQYF. DNA for the CDR3: TGTGCCATCAGTGTTCCGGGGATGGTCGAGCAGTACTTC.